These 28 T cell receptor beta chains were all obtained from the same sample, sequenced in a study of T cells in women clearing cervical HPV infection. Generated by immunoSEQ multiplex PCR, the TCRdb table keeps only in-frame clones and is missing some. This sample's clone table lists tens of thousands of clones. The source material was blood buffy coat. These receptors were taken from a woman between 18 and 69 years old with a cervical HPV16 infection that either progressed to CIN3+ or cleared (not recorded which).

Concerning this clone itself: The read falls 3 residues short of the CDR3 end, and the missing part is taken from the germline J gene. The rearrangement links TRBV19 to TRBJ2-1, with 13 bases matching TRBD2. The V gene end was trimmed by 1 base and the J gene end by 6 bases; junction bases not matched to a gene: 3. This CDR3 is built from 16 residues. Germline lookup yields CDR1 LNHDA and CDR2 SQIVND (reference sequence). The CDR3 here is CASSIAGLAGANEQFF. The sequenced CDR3 bases are TGTGCCAGTAGTATAGCAGGACTAGCGGGAGCCAATGAG. The variable domain in full, completed from reference TRBV19 and TRBJ2-1, reads DGGITQSPKYLFRKEGQNVTLSCEQNLNHDAMYWYRQDPGQGLRLIYYSQIVNDFQKGDIAEGYSVSREKKESFPLTVTSAQKNPTAFYLCASSIAGLAGANEQFFGPGTRLTVL.

For this clone: The sequence runs out 3 residues before the end of the CDR3; the remainder is reconstructed from the germline J gene. The J gene is TRBJ1-3, the V gene TRBV19; D gene unclear. Germline-derived CDR1 and CDR2 are LNHDA and SQIVND (reference sequence). This CDR3 is 14 amino acids long. V lost 6 bases to trimming and J lost 0 bases, with 9 bases between them. The CDR3: CASRIGFSGNTIYF. The DNA read from the CDR3 is TGTGCCAGTAGGATCGGTTTCTCTGGAAACACC.

CDR3 sequence reads: CASSSGQGGADTQYF. Incomplete CDR3 DNA: TGCGCCAGCAGCTCCGGACAGGGTGGAGCAGATACG. The chain links TRBV5-1 to TRBJ2-3, with 8 bases aligning to TRBD1. The read terminates 3 residues ahead of where the CDR3 ends, so the germline J gene completes it. CDR3 size: 15 residues. V lost 3 bases to trimming and J lost 4 bases; unmatched junction nucleotides: 7. From germline, CDR1 is SGHRS and CDR2 YFSETQ.

The CDR3 protein is CASSQEGEGWGYGYTF. The sequenced CDR3 bases are TGTGCCAGCAGCCAAGAAGGGGAGGGTTGGGGCTATGGC. The genes are TRBV4-2 and TRBJ1-2; maybe TRBD1 (5 bases). The read terminates 3 residues ahead of where the CDR3 ends, so the germline J gene completes it. Germline CDR1 and CDR2: LGHNA and YNFKEQ. Trimming stripped 0 bases from V and 4 bases from J, with 15 bases between. There are 16 residues in the CDR3.

Notes on this clone: Coverage ceases 3 residues before the CDR3 finishes, and the germline J gene fills in the end. This sequence joins TRBV11-3 and TRBJ2-3; the D is unclear. The V gene lost 5 bases and the J gene lost 0 bases, with 9 bases spanning the gap. Germline CDR1 reads SGHNT; CDR2 reads YENEEA. The CDR3 consists of 14 residues. The CDR3 DNA, read in part, is TGTGCCAGCAGCCTTCAAACTAGCACAGATACG. This codes for CASSLQTSTDT. In full, the CDR3 is CASSLQTSTDTQYF.

Comment on this clone: The read finishes 3 residues shy of the CDR3 end, and the germline J gene is used to complete it. The chain recombines TRBV6-2 or TRBV6-3 with TRBJ2-1; TRBD2 agrees at 8 bases. Germline assignment: CDR1 MNHEY and CDR2 SVGEGT. The CDR3 runs to 16 residues. The V segment lost 5 bases and the J segment 2 bases; nucleotides outside the gene matches: 8. CDR3 sequence: CASSPVGGGPYNEQFF. The sequenced part of the CDR3 DNA is TGTGCCAGCAGTCCCGTCGGGGGGGGCCCCTACAATGAG.

Comments on this clone: The read stops 3 residues short of the end of the CDR3; the missing end is completed from the germline J gene. This chain joins TRBV5-1 and TRBJ2-7, with 9 bases lining up with TRBD1. The V gene end was trimmed by 3 bases and the J gene end by 5 bases; junction bases not matched to a gene: 6. CDR3 length equals 14 residues. Germline CDR1 and CDR2: SGHRS and YFSETQ. The CDR3 spells CASSSGTGINEQYF. CDR3 DNA, as far as it was read: TGCGCCAGCAGCTCCGGGACAGGGATTAACGAG.

Turning to this clone: The read comes to an end 3 residues before the CDR3 does, leaving the germline J gene to fill in the end. The genes are TRBV7-2 and TRBJ1-1, with D tentatively TRBD1 (6 bases). Germline V gene sequence: CDR1 SGHTA, CDR2 FQGNSA. Between the trimmed V and J ends, which lost 3 bases and 1 base, there was a span of 9 bases. The CDR3 loop spans 14 amino acids. Partial CDR3 DNA: TGTGCCAGCAGCTTCGCGACAGGGAACACTGAA. It yields the protein CASSFATGNTE. The entire CDR3 reads CASSFATGNTEAFF.

On this clone itself: The read is 3 residues too short to cover the CDR3 end, so that end is filled in from the germline J gene. The genes are TRBV7-2 and TRBJ1-6, with unresolved D. V lost 4 bases and J 11 bases, leaving 12 bases between the germline ends. CDR1 SGHTA and CDR2 FQGNSA come from the germline V gene. The CDR3 length is 13 residues. CDR3 in amino acids: CASSSTGEPPLHF. The sequenced CDR3 bases are TGTGCCAGCAGCTCCACCGGGGAGCCACCC.

Worth noting for this clone: The read terminates 3 residues ahead of where the CDR3 ends, so the germline J gene completes it. The rearrangement uses TRBV11-3 and TRBJ2-3, with a tentative D call TRBD1 (5 bases). V was shortened by 1 base and J by 1 base, with 9 bases between the two germline ends. This CDR3 contains 15 residues. The germline gives CDR1 SGHNT, CDR2 YENEEA. The CDR3 reads CASSLVQGGTDTQYF. CDR3 DNA, as far as it was read: TGTGCCAGCAGCTTAGTTCAGGGTGGCACAGATACG.

About this clone: The read gets to within 3 residues of the CDR3 end, and the germline J gene fills in the rest. The V and J genes are TRBV30 and TRBJ1-6, with 8 bases aligning to TRBD1. V lost 5 bases to trimming and J lost 9 bases; unmatched junction nucleotides: 3. CDR3 length: 12 residues. Germline V CDR1 and CDR2: GTSNPN, SVGIG (reference sequence). CDR3 loop: CAWAGQGSPLHF. Incomplete CDR3 DNA: TGTGCCTGGGCCGGACAGGGTTCACCC.

Points on this clone: The sequence runs out 3 residues before the end of the CDR3; the remainder is reconstructed from the germline J gene. The V call is TRBV7-3, the J call TRBJ2-2; D may be TRBD2 (7 bases). This CDR3 is 14 amino acids long. CDR1 and CDR2 from the germline V gene are SGHTA and FQGTGA. The DNA read from the CDR3 is TGTGCCAGCAGCTTGGGGGGGGCGCGTTCACCG. Protein sequence: CASSLGGARSP. The whole CDR3 reads CASSLGGARSPLFF.

With regard to this clone: The read ends 3 residues shy of where the CDR3 ends; the end is completed using the germline J gene. This rearrangement joins TRBV30 to TRBJ1-1; D remains unclear. The germline CDR1 and CDR2 sequences are GTSNPN and SVGIG (reference sequence). The CDR3 consists of 13 residues. The sequenced part of the CDR3 DNA is TGTGCCTGGAGTTCCGGGTCACATTGGCAA. This encodes CAWSSGSHWQ. The full CDR3 is CAWSSGSHWQAFF. Based on the CDR3 plus reference TRBV30 and TRBJ1-1, the full variable domain is SQTIHQWPATLVQPVGSPLSLECTVEGTSNPNLYWYRQAAGRGLQLLFYSVGIGQISSEVPQNLSASRPQDRQFILSSKKLLLSDSGFYLCAWSSGSHWQAFFGQGTRLTVV.

Turning to this clone: Sequencing ends 3 residues short of the CDR3 end; the germline J gene provides the rest. This chain connects TRBV7-2 to TRBJ2-5; 10 positions match TRBD1. Per the germline V gene, CDR1 is SGHTA and CDR2 is FQGNSA. The CDR3 is 15 residues long. J gave up 5 bases and V 4 bases, and 7 bases lay outside the gene matches. The part of the CDR3 DNA that was read is TGTGCCAGCAGCTGGGGGACAGGGGAAGGCGAGACC. Its protein is CASSWGTGEGET. The complete CDR3 protein is CASSWGTGEGETQYF.

As concerns this clone: The read terminates 3 residues ahead of where the CDR3 ends, so the germline J gene completes it. V gene TRBV7-9 combines with J gene TRBJ2-1; 7 nucleotides match TRBD2. The CDR3 has 13 amino acids. Trimming at V came to 8 bases and at J to 2 bases, leaving 3 bases not matched to a gene. Germline V gene sequence: CDR1 SEHNR, CDR2 FQNEAQ (reference sequence). CDR3 DNA (partial): TGTGCCAGCGGAAGCGGGGCCTACAATGAG. This sequence encodes CASGSGAYNE. The full CDR3 protein reads CASGSGAYNEQFF. Using reference TRBV7-9 and TRBJ2-1 for the parts outside the CDR3, the full variable domain is DTGVSQNPRHKITKRGQNVTFRCDPISEHNRLYWYRQTLGQGPEFLTYFQNEAQLEKSRLLSDRFSAERPKGSFSTLEIQRTEQGDSAMYLCASGSGAYNEQFFGPGTRLTVL.

Of note for this clone: The missing CDR3 end, 3 residues past where the read stops, is filled in from the germline J gene. The chain joins TRBV2 to TRBJ2-3; TRBD2 matches at 11 bases. The CDR3 has 17 residues. V lost 5 bases, J lost 4 bases, and 11 bases stayed unmatched. Germline assignment: CDR1 SNHLY and CDR2 FYNNEI. Partial CDR3 DNA: TGTGCCAGCAGTTCCGTCCGGGGACTAGCGGCCCCAGATACG. Its translation is CASSSVRGLAAPDT. The full CDR3 sequence reads CASSSVRGLAAPDTQYF.

A remark on this clone: The CDR3 end lies 3 residues beyond the end of the read and is filled in from the germline J gene. The V gene is TRBV18, the J gene TRBJ1-1; D might be TRBD1 (5 bases). The V gene lost 3 bases and the J gene lost 3 bases, with 11 bases spanning the gap. This CDR3 region has 14 residues. CDR1 is KGHSH and CDR2 is LQKENI in the germline V gene. The chain's CDR3 is CASSPGGFYTEAFF. The part of the CDR3 DNA that was read is TGTGCCAGCTCACCTGGGGGGTTCTACACTGAA.

As regards this clone: The read is 3 residues too short to cover the CDR3 end, so that end is filled in from the germline J gene. This sequence joins TRBV11-2 and TRBJ2-5; TRBD2 might be the D (5 bases). The CDR3 runs to 14 residues. Germline V gene data show CDR1 as SGHAT and CDR2 as FQNNGV. V was pared by 7 bases and J by 4 bases, with 16 bases between. The CDR3 spells CASTPTSNRETQYF. Incomplete CDR3 DNA: TGTGCCAGCACCCCTACTAGTAACCGAGAGACC.

A remark on this clone: The read stops 3 residues short of the end of the CDR3; the missing end is completed from the germline J gene. The chain recombines TRBV20-1 with TRBJ2-7, with unresolved D. The CDR3 contains 13 residues. V lost 2 bases and J lost 0, with 8 bases in between. In germline, CDR1 is DFQATT, CDR2 SNEGSKA (reference sequence). CDR3 DNA, as far as it was read: TGCAGTGCTAGAAAGGTCAACTCCTACGAG. Translated, it gives CSARKVNSYE. The full CDR3 protein reads CSARKVNSYEQYF.

Comments on this clone: Coverage ceases 3 residues before the CDR3 finishes, and the germline J gene fills in the end. The chain combines TRBV7-8 with TRBJ1-5; no clear D. The V and J ends lost 3 bases and 3 bases respectively, with 12 bases between them. Germline V gives CDR1 SGHVS, CDR2 FQNEAQ. The CDR3 has 15 residues. CDR3 amino acids: CASSFEAGDNQPQHF. The DNA read from the CDR3 is TGTGCCAGCAGCTTTGAGGCAGGAGACAATCAGCCC.

Concerning this clone itself: The observed sequence ends 3 residues before the CDR3 terminus, with the missing tail filled in from the germline J gene. This chain uses TRBV11-3 with TRBJ2-3, with 7 bases that match TRBD1. The CDR3 sequence is 15 residues long. The ends lost 1 base at V and 4 bases at J; junction bases unmatched: 5. Per germline, CDR1 SGHNT and CDR2 YENEEA. The CDR3 region is CASSLGEGGPDTQYF. CDR3 DNA, as far as it was read: TGTGCCAGCAGCTTAGGAGAAGGGGGCCCAGATACG.

The CDR3 here is CASSLGDGLAGPDTQYF. Partial CDR3 DNA: TGCGCCAGCAGCTTGGGTGATGGACTAGCGGGACCAGATACG. The chain links TRBV5-1 to TRBJ2-3, with 12 nucleotides matching TRBD2. The read halts 3 residues ahead of the CDR3 end, with the missing end drawn from the germline J gene. V shed 0 bases, J shed 4 bases, and the junction held 6 bases outside the gene matches. CDR1 and CDR2 (germline): SGHRS, YFSETQ. The length of the CDR3 is 17 residues.

On this clone itself: The CDR3 goes on 3 residues after the read ends, and that part is filled in from the germline J gene. J is TRBJ1-2 and V is TRBV19; D is possibly TRBD1 (5 bases). The CDR3 is 17 amino acids. The V gene's germline CDR1 is LNHDA and CDR2 SQIVND (reference sequence). This CDR3 reads CASSSLLYRKGWGGYTF. The sequenced CDR3 bases are TGTGCCAGTAGTTCGCTCTTGTATCGGAAGGGGTGGGGAGGC.

The CDR3: CASTTWGRHYGQYF. Incomplete CDR3 DNA: TGTGCCAGTACAACCTGGGGCAGACACTATGGT. The J gene is TRBJ2-4, the V gene TRBV19; D is perhaps TRBD1 (5 bases). With the read ending 3 residues before the CDR3 end, the germline J gene is used to fill in that end. The CDR3 runs to 14 residues. The V gene's germline CDR1 is LNHDA and CDR2 SQIVND (reference sequence).

Points on this clone: The read terminates 3 residues before the CDR3 end, so the remaining end is supplied by the germline J gene. Other DNA sequences in this specimen translate into the identical CDR3. This sequence joins TRBV7-9 and TRBJ1-3; D unresolved. Trimming shortened V by 5 bases and J by 8 bases, and 10 bases separated the two germline ends. Per the germline V gene, CDR1 is SEHNR and CDR2 is FQNEAQ (reference sequence). The CDR3 is 12 residues long. This CDR3 is CASSLGRDTIYF. CDR3 bases read: TGTGCCAGCAGCCTCGGGCGGGACACC. The full variable domain, completed using reference TRBV7-9 and TRBJ1-3, is DTGVSQNPRHKITKRGQNVTFRCDPISEHNRLYWYRQTLGQGPEFLTYFQNEAQLEKSRLLSDRFSAERPKGSFSTLEIQRTEQGDSAMYLCASSLGRDTIYFGEGSWLTVV.

A note on this clone: The read is 3 residues too short to cover the CDR3 end, so that end is filled in from the germline J gene. This chain links TRBV2 with TRBJ2-7; TRBD1 matches 7 bases. J gave up 0 bases and V 1 base, and 0 bases lay outside the gene matches. Germline CDR1 and CDR2: SNHLY and FYNNEI. This CDR3 contains 14 residues. CDR3 bases read: TGTGCCAGCAGTGAAGGACAGGGCTCCTACGAG. Amino acid sequence: CASSEGQGSYE. The full CDR3 reads CASSEGQGSYEQYF.

As regards this clone: The sequence runs out 3 residues before the end of the CDR3; the remainder is reconstructed from the germline J gene. The genes are TRBV30 and TRBJ2-2; 9 bases match TRBD1. Germline values: CDR1 GTSNPN, CDR2 SVGIG (reference sequence). The length of the CDR3 is 16 residues. The CDR3 here is CAWSGLGQGQISPLFF. CDR3 DNA, as far as it was read: TGTGCCTGGAGTGGCCTCGGACAGGGGCAAATTTCACCG. The full variable domain, completed using reference TRBV30 and TRBJ2-2, is SQTIHQWPATLVQPVGSPLSLECTVEGTSNPNLYWYRQAAGRGLQLLFYSVGIGQISSEVPQNLSASRPQDRQFILSSKKLLLSDSGFYLCAWSGLGQGQISPLFFGEGSRLTVL.

For this clone: The CDR3 extends 3 residues past the end of the read, so its final part is completed from the germline J gene. The rearrangement uses TRBV19 and TRBJ1-2; D may be TRBD1 (5 bases). Per germline, CDR1 LNHDA and CDR2 SQIVND (reference sequence). The CDR3 is made up of 15 amino acids. CDR3 bases read: TGTGCCAGTCGGGGAACGGGACTAGGCCGGGGTGAG. Translation gives CASRGTGLGRGE. In full, the CDR3 is CASRGTGLGRGEYTF.